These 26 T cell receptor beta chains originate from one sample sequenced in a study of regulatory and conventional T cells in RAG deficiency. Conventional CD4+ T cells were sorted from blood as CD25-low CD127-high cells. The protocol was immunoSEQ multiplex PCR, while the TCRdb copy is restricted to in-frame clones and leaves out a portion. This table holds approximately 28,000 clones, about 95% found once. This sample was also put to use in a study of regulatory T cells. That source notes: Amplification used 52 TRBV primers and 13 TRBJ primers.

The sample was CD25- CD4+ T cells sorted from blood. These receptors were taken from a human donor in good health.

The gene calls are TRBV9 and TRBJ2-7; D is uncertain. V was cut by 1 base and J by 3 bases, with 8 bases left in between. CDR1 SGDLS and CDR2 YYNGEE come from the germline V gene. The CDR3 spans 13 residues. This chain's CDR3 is CASSVSPGYEQYF. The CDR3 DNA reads TGTGCCAGCAGCGTAAGTCCGGGCTACGAGCAGTACTTC.

The CDR3 sequence is CASSIWTGGTGELFF. The CDR3 nucleotides are TGTGCCAGTAGTATCTGGACGGGGGGCACCGGGGAGCTGTTTTTT. This rearrangement joins TRBV19 to TRBJ2-2, with 7 positions matching TRBD2. Germline V gene data show CDR1 as LNHDA and CDR2 as SQIVND (reference sequence). V trimming: 3 bases; J trimming: 4 bases; junction bases outside the gene matches: 5. The length of the CDR3 is 15 residues.

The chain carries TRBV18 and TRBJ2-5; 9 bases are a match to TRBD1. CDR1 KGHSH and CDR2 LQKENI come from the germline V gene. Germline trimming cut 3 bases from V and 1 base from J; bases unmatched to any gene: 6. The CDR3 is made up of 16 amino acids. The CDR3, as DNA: TGTGCCAGCTCACCTCTACAGGGGGCGGTCCAAGAGACCCAGTACTTC. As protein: CASSPLQGAVQETQYF.

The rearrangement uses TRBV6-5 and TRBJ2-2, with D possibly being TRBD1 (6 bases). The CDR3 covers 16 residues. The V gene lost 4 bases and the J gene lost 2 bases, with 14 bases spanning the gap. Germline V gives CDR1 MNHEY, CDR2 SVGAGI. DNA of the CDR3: TGTGCCAGCAGTTTCATCCGGGACACAAACACCGGGGAGCTGTTTTTT. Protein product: CASSFIRDTNTGELFF.

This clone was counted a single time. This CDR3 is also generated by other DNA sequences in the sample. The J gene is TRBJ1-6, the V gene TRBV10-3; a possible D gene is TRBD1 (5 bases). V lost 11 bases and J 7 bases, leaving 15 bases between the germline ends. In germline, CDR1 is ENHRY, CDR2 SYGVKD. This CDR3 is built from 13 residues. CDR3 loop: CALPGGWNSPLHF. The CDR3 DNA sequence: TGTGCCCTCCCCGGGGGGTGGAATTCACCCCTCCACTTT.

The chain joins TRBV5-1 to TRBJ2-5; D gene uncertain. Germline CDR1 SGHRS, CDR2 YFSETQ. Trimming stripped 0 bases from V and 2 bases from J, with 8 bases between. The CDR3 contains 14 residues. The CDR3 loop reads CASSLVSLQETQYF. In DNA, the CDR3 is TGCGCCAGCAGCTTGGTAAGCTTACAAGAGACCCAGTACTTC. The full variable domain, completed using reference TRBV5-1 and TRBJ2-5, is KAGVTQTPRYLIKTRGQQVTLSCSPISGHRSVSWYQQTPGQGLQFLFEYFSETQRNKGNFPGRFSGRQFSNSRSEMNVSTLELGDSALYLCASSLVSLQETQYFGPGTRLLVL.

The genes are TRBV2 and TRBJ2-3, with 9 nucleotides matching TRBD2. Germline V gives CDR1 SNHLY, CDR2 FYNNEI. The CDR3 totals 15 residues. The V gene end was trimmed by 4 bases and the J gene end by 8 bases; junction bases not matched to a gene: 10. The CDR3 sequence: CASSAATSGPGTQYF. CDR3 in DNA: TGTGCCAGCAGTGCGGCGACTAGCGGTCCGGGTACGCAGTATTTT.

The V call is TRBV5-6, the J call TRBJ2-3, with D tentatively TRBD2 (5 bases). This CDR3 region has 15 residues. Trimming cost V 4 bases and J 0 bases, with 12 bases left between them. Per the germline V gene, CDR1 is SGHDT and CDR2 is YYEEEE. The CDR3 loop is CASSPTGSSTDTQYF. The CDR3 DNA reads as TGTGCCAGCAGCCCCACGGGGTCGAGCACAGATACGCAGTATTTT.

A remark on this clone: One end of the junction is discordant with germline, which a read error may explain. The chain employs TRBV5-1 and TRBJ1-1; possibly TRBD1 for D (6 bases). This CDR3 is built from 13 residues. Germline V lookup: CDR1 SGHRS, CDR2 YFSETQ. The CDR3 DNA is TGCGCCAGCAGCTGGGACGGGGACACCGAAGCTTTCTTT. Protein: CASSWDGDTEAFF.

CDR3 bases: TGCGCCAGCAGCCAAGGGCCGGCCCGGGACACCAAAAACATTCAGTACTTC. This translates into CASSQGPARDTKNIQYF. The J gene is TRBJ2-4, the V gene TRBV4-1; possibly TRBD1 for D (6 bases). Germline V gene sequence: CDR1 MGHRA, CDR2 YSYEKL. V lost 1 base and J lost 2, with 15 bases in between. The CDR3 runs to 17 residues.

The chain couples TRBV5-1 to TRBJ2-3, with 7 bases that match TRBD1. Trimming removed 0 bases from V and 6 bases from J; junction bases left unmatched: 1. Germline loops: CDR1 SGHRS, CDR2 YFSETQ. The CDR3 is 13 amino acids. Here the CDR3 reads CASSLAGQDTQYF. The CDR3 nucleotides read TGCGCCAGCAGCTTGGCGGGACAGGATACGCAGTATTTT.

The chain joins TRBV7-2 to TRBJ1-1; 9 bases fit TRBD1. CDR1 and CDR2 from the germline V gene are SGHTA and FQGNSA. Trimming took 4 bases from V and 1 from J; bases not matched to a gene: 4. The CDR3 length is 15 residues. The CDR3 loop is CASSSQGQGNTEAFF. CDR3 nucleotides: TGTGCCAGCAGCTCTCAGGGACAGGGGAACACTGAAGCTTTCTTT. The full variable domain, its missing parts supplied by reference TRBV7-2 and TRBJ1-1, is GAGVSQSPSNKVTEKGKDVELRCDPISGHTALYWYRQSLGQGLEFLIYFQGNSAPDKSGLPSDRFSAERTGGSVSTLTIQRTQQEDSAVYLCASSSQGQGNTEAFFGQGTRLTVV.

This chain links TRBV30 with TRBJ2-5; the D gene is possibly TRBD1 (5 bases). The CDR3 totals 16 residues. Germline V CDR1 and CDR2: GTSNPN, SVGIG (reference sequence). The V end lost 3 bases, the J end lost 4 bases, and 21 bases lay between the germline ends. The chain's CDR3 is CAWRIGAVERRETQYF. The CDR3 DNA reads TGTGCCTGGAGGATTGGGGCCGTCGAGCGCCGAGAGACCCAGTACTTC.

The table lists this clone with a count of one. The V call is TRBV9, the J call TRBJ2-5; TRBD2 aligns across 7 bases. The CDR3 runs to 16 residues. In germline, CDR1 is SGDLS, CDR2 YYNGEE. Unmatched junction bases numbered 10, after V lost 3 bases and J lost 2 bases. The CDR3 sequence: CASSATALGGQETQYF. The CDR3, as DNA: TGTGCCAGCAGCGCCACGGCCCTGGGGGGGCAAGAGACCCAGTACTTC.

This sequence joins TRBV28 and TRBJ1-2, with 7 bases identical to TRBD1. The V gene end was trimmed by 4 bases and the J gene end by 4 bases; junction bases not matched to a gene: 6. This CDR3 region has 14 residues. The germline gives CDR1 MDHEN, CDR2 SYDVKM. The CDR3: CASSSLTGSYGYTF. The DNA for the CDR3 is TGTGCCAGCAGTTCTCTGACAGGGAGCTATGGCTACACCTTC.

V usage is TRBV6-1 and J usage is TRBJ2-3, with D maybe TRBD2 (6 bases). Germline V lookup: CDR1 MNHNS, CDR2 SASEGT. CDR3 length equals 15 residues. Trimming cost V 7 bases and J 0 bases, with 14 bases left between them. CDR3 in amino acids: CASTRDFSSTDTQYF. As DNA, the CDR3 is TGTGCCAGCACTCGGGACTTCTCTAGCACAGATACGCAGTATTTT.

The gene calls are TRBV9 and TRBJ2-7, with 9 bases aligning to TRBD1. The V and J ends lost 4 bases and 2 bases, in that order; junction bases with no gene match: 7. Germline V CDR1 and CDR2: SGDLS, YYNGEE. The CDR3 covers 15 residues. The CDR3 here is CASSLDGTGTYEQYF. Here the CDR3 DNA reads TGTGCCAGCAGCCTAGATGGGACAGGGACCTACGAGCAGTACTTC.

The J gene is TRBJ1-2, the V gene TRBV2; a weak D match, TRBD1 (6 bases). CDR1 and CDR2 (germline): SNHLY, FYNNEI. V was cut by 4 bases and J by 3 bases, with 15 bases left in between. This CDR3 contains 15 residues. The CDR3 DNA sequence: TGTGCCAGCAGTGTCGGGCCAGGGGCTTACTATGGCTACACCTTC. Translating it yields CASSVGPGAYYGYTF.

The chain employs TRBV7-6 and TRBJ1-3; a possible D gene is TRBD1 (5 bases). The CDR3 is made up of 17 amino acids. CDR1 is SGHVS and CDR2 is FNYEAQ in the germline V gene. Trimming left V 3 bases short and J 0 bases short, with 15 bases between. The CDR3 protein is CASSLGPRGSSGNTIYF. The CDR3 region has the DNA TGTGCCAGCAGCTTGGGGCCCAGAGGATCCTCTGGAAACACCATATATTTT.

CDR3 nucleotides: TGTGCCAGCGGACACGTCAGGGCCGCACCCACTGAAGCTTTCTTT. This encodes CASGHVRAAPTEAFF. The chain combines TRBV27 with TRBJ1-1; maybe TRBD1 (5 bases). Germline CDR1 is MNHEY and CDR2 is SMNVEV (reference sequence). V lost 8 bases to trimming and J lost 4 bases, with 20 bases between them. CDR3 size: 15 residues.

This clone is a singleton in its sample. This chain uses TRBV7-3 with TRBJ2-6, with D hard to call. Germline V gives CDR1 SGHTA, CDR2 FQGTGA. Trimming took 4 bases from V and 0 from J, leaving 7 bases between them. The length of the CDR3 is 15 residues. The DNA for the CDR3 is TGTGCCAGCAGCTCACAGCCCTCTGGGGCCAACGTCCTGACTTTC. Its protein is CASSSQPSGANVLTF. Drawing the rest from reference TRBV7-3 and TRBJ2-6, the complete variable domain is GAGVSQTPSNKVTEKGKYVELRCDPISGHTALYWYRQSLGQGPEFLIYFQGTGAADDSGLPNDRFFAVRPEGSVSTLKIQRTERGDSAVYLCASSSQPSGANVLTFGAGSRLTVL.

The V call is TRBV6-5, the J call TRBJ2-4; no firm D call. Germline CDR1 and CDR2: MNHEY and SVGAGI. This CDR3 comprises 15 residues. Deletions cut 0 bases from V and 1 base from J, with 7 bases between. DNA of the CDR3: TGTGCCAGCAGTTACTCGGTCGGGGCCAAAAACATTCAGTACTTC. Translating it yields CASSYSVGAKNIQYF.

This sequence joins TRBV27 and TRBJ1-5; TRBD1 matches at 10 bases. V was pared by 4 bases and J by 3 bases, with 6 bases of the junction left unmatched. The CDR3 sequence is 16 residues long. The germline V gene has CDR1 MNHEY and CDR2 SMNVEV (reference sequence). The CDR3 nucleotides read TGTGCCAGCAGTTCTCGACAGGGGGCTTTCAATCAGCCCCAGCATTTT. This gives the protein CASSSRQGAFNQPQHF.

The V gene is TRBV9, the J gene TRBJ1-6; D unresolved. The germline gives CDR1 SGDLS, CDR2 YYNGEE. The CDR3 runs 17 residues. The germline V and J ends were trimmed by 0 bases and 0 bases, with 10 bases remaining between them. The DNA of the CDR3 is TGTGCCAGCAGCGTAGGGTTACCGAGCTCCTATAATTCACCCCTCCACTTT. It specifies CASSVGLPSSYNSPLHF.

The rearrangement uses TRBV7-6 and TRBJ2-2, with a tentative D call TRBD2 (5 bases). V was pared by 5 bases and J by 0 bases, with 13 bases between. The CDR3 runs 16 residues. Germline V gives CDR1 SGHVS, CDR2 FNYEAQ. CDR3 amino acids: CASSLGELANTGELFF. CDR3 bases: TGTGCCAGCAGCCTCGGGGAGCTCGCGAACACCGGGGAGCTGTTTTTT.

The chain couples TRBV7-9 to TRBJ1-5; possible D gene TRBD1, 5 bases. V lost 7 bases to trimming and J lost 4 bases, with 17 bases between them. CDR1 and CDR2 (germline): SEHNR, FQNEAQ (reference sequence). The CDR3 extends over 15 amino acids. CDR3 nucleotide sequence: TGTGCCAGCACCCCACTGGGGGGAGCGAATCAGCCCCAGCATTTT. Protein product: CASTPLGGANQPQHF.